The 16 T cell receptor beta chains presented below share a single source sample, sequenced in a study of CD8+CD57+ T cells in acquired aplastic anemia. Genomic DNA provided the template from which TCR beta VDJ and CDR3 profiles were obtained. Using its own MiXCR run on the reads, TCRdb lists one record per CDR3 protein. The table has around 400,000 distinct CDR3 sequences, 65% to 75% seen once; the top ten hold 4%. Sequencing used sorted CD4+, CD8+, or CD8+CD57+ T cells (not recorded which) from PBMCs. All receptors come from a human donor in good health, serving as a control.

The rearrangement links TRBV5-1 to TRBJ1-2, with TRBD1 as a possible D gene (5 bases). The CDR3 is made up of 14 amino acids. V was pared by 0 bases and J by 7 bases, with 13 bases between. Per germline, CDR1 SGHRS and CDR2 YFSETQ. In DNA form, the CDR3 reads TGCGCCAGCAGCTTGGGAGGCGGGGCCAGTGGCTACACCTTC. Translated: CASSLGGGASGYTF.

The chain carries TRBV20-1 and TRBJ2-1; D might be TRBD2 (6 bases). Germline assignment: CDR1 DFQATT and CDR2 SNEGSKA (reference sequence). The CDR3 is made up of 14 amino acids. V dropped 6 bases and J dropped 6 bases, with 18 bases sitting between them. The CDR3 is CSATGGGATNEQFF. The CDR3 DNA is TGCAGTGCCACTGGCGGCGGGGCTACCAATGAGCAGTTCTTC.

On this clonotype: This CDR3 is missing its conserved last phenylalanine or tryptophan, likely due to a read error. It is unclear where the CDR3 begins or ends on the DNA, so no DNA is shown, and the CDR3 is as TCRdb lists it. The chain uses TRBV2 and TRBJ1-6; TRBD1 is taken as the D call from the table, unchecked against the DNA. Ends included, the CDR3 has 16 residues. In germline, CDR1 is SNHLY, CDR2 FYNNEI. The CDR3 here is CASSEHRSNTEAFLRH.

The rearrangement links TRBV7-2 to TRBJ2-7; 8 bases line up with TRBD1. Germline-derived CDR1 and CDR2 are SGHTA and FQGNSA. This CDR3 is built from 14 residues. Trimming removed 5 bases from V and 4 bases from J; junction bases left unmatched: 7. The CDR3 coding sequence is TGTGCCAGCAGCGGTAGCAGGGGGCAGTACGAGCAGTACTTC. Its translation: CASSGSRGQYEQYF.

Ten or more counts support this clonotype. V usage is TRBV5-8 and J usage is TRBJ2-2; no firm D call. The germline gives CDR1 SGHTS, CDR2 YDEGEE. V was trimmed by 3 bases and J by 2 bases, leaving 5 bases between them. CDR3 length equals 13 residues. CDR3 coding DNA: TGTGCCAGCAGCTCTTTCAACACCGGGGAGCTGTTTTTT. This sequence encodes CASSSFNTGELFF.

The J gene is TRBJ1-2, the V gene TRBV20-1; D is perhaps TRBD1 (5 bases). Germline CDR1 and CDR2: DFQATT and SNEGSKA (reference sequence). Trimming removed 5 bases at V and 5 bases at J, with 21 bases between. This CDR3 contains 15 residues. Written as DNA, the CDR3 is TGCAGTGCTTGGGGTGGCAGTGGTGGGGGATATGGCTACACCTTC. It codes for CSAWGGSGGGYGYTF.

The rearrangement links TRBV7-2 to TRBJ2-5; TRBD1 might be the D (6 bases). The CDR3 is 15 amino acids. The germline V gene has CDR1 SGHTA and CDR2 FQGNSA. Trimming cost V 5 bases and J 11 bases, with 24 bases left between them. CDR3 amino acids: CASSLLATGTDTQYF. DNA of the CDR3: TGTGCCAGCAGCCTACTTGCGACAGGAACAGATACGCAGTACTTC.

J is TRBJ2-5 and V is TRBV14, with D possibly TRBD2 on 6 matching bases. The germline V gene has CDR1 SGHDN and CDR2 FVKESK. Trimming stripped 4 bases from V and 9 bases from J, with 24 bases between. This CDR3 spans 16 amino acids. The CDR3 DNA sequence: TGTGCCAGCAGCCTAGAGAAAGGCGGGGCGCTGTTTTCCCAGTACTTC. Translated: CASSLEKGGALFSQYF. Supplemented by reference TRBV14 and TRBJ2-5, the full variable domain reads EAGVTQFPSHSVIEKGQTVTLRCDPISGHDNLYWYRRVMGKEIKFLLHFVKESKQDESGMPNNRFLAERTGGTYSTLKVQPAELEDSGVYFCASSLEKGGALFSQYFGPGTRLLVL.

V and J are TRBV20-1 and TRBJ2-7; the D gene is possibly TRBD1 (5 bases). Germline V gene sequence: CDR1 DFQATT, CDR2 SNEGSKA (reference sequence). The CDR3 is made up of 14 amino acids. With 4 bases removed from V and 1 base from J, the gap between germline ends came to 14 bases. The CDR3 region has the DNA TGCAGTGCTACAGAGGACACTGGATCCTACGAGCAGTACTTC. This gives the protein CSATEDTGSYEQYF.

This clonotype was counted once. The germline gene is not matched at one end of the junction; a read error may be the cause. In nucleotides, the CDR3 is TGTGCCGGCTCCGATAATACAGGGGGCGCGGATCAGCCCCAGCATTTT. This gives the protein CAGSDNTGGADQPQHF. The rearrangement joins TRBV18 to TRBJ1-5; 9 bases map to TRBD1. CDR1 KGHSH and CDR2 LQKENI come from the germline V gene. The CDR3 totals 16 residues. Full variable domain (missing parts from reference TRBV18 and TRBJ1-5): NAGVMQNPRHLVRRRGQEARLRCSPMKGHSHVYWYRQLPEEGLKFMVYLQKENIIDESGMPKERFSAEFPKEGPSILRIQQVVRGDSAAYFCAGSDNTGGADQPQHFGDGTRLSIL.

In DNA, the CDR3 is TGCGCCAGCAGCCCGACCGGGACAGCCTACGGCTACACCTTC. As protein: CASSPTGTAYGYTF. This rearrangement joins TRBV4-1 to TRBJ1-2, with 7 bases identical to TRBD1. There are 14 residues in the CDR3. The germline gives CDR1 MGHRA, CDR2 YSYEKL. V lost 4 bases to trimming and J lost 8 bases; unmatched junction nucleotides: 10.

This chain connects TRBV6-2 or TRBV6-3 to TRBJ1-5; 8 nucleotides align to TRBD1. The V gene end was trimmed by 7 bases and the J gene end by 4 bases; junction bases not matched to a gene: 6. Germline V gene lookup returns CDR1 MNHEY and CDR2 SVGEGT. CDR3 length: 14 residues. The CDR3 DNA follows: TGTGCCAGCACCCGGACAGGGCGAAATCAGCCCCAGCATTTT. Protein: CASTRTGRNQPQHF.

This chain links TRBV7-2 with TRBJ1-2, with 12 bases lining up with TRBD1. The length of the CDR3 is 16 residues. The trim removed 1 base at V and 11 bases at J, leaving 11 bases unmatched. CDR1 is SGHTA and CDR2 is FQGNSA in the germline V gene. The CDR3 here is CASSLVGTGGTEAYTF. The DNA for the CDR3 is TGTGCCAGCAGCTTAGTTGGGACAGGGGGCACTGAAGCTTACACCTTC.

This rearrangement joins TRBV24-1 to TRBJ2-7, with D tentatively TRBD1 (6 bases). V lost 2 bases and J lost 6, with 10 bases in between. This CDR3 region has 13 residues. CDR1 and CDR2 (germline): KGHDR, SFDVKD. As DNA, the CDR3 is TGTGCCACCAGTGATTCGACCAGGGGCGAGCAGTACTTC. This translates into CATSDSTRGEQYF.

This clonotype was detected only a few times. The J gene is TRBJ2-7, the V gene TRBV10-3; 8 positions match TRBD1. This CDR3 has 13 amino acids. The V gene end was trimmed by 4 bases and the J gene end by 3 bases; junction bases not matched to a gene: 2. The germline CDR1 and CDR2 sequences are ENHRY and SYGVKD. The CDR3 DNA reads TGTGCCATCAGTGCAGGGGGCCACTACGAGCAGTACTTC. Translating gives CAISAGGHYEQYF.

The V gene is TRBV7-2, the J gene TRBJ2-6; D is ambiguous. The CDR3 consists of 18 residues. Trimming shortened V by 7 bases and J by 10 bases, and 29 bases separated the two germline ends. Germline V gene sequence: CDR1 SGHTA, CDR2 FQGNSA. This CDR3 reads CASTVLGLNAYEQNVLTF. CDR3 in DNA: TGTGCCAGCACCGTGCTAGGCCTAAATGCCTACGAGCAGAACGTCCTGACTTTC.